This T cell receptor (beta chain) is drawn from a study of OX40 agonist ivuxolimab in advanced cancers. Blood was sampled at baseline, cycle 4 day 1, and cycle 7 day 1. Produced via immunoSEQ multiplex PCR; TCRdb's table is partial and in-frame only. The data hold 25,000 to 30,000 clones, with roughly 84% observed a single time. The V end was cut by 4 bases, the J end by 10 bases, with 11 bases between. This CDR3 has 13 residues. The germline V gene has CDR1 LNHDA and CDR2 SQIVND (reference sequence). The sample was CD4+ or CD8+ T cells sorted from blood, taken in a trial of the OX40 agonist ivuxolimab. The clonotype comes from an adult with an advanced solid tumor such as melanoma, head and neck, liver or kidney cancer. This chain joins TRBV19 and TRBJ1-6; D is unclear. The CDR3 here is CASSSGTGSPLHF. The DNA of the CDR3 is TGTGCCAGTAGTAGCGGCACTGGATCACCCCTCCACTTT.